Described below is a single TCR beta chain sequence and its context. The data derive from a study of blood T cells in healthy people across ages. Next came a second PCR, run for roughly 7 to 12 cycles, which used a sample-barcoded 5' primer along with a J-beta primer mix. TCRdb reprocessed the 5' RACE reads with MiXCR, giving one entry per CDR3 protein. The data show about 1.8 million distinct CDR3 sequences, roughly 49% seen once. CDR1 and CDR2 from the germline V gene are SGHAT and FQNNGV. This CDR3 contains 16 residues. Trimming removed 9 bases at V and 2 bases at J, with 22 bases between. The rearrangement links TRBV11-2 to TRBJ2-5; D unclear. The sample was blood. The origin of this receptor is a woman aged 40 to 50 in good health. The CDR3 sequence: CARALLQCPNQETQYF. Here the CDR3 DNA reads TGTGCCAGGGCTCTCTTACAGTGCCCCAATCAAGAGACCCAGTACTTC.